These 15 T cell receptor beta chains were all obtained from the same sample, sequenced in a study of vaccination effects on CD4 cells after COVID-19. Only in-frame clones appear in the TCRdb table, and some are missing; sequencing was by immunoSEQ multiplex PCR. The sample includes more than 60,000 clones, roughly 81% seen only once; the top ten take under 2.5%. Following culture for approximately ten days, CD4+ T cells were isolated. Participants got two doses of BNT162b2 or mRNA-1273 vaccine. Their antigen targets remain unknown. Sequenced material: CD4+ T cells from PBMCs cultured without peptide, taken after COVID-19 vaccination. These receptors all stem from a human donor who received a COVID-19 vaccine.

The V call is TRBV20-1, the J call TRBJ1-1; D might be TRBD1 (5 bases). CDR1 and CDR2 (germline): DFQATT, SNEGSKA (reference sequence). The V and J ends lost 3 bases and 7 bases respectively, with 9 bases between them. This CDR3 is 11 amino acids long. CDR3 nucleotide sequence: TGCAGTGCTAGGAGGGACCGTGAAGCTTTCTTT. Protein: CSARRDREAFF.

This clone was detected once. The chain recombines TRBV5-1 with TRBJ1-4, with D perhaps matching TRBD1 (5 bases). The CDR3 contains 13 residues. Trimming shortened V by 5 bases and J by 7 bases, and 12 bases separated the two germline ends. The V gene's germline CDR1 is SGHRS and CDR2 YFSETQ. The CDR3 coding sequence is TGCGCCAGCAGGAAGGGGCATGGTGAAAAACTGTTTTTT. Encoded protein: CASRKGHGEKLFF.

The chain is built from TRBV28 and TRBJ1-5; D not certain. CDR1 is MDHEN and CDR2 is SYDVKM in the germline V gene. V lost 9 bases to trimming and J lost 2 bases, with 14 bases between them. The CDR3 contains 14 residues. CDR3 DNA: TGTGCCAGTTTTCTTGGTAACGGCAATCAGCCCCAGCATTTT. This codes for CASFLGNGNQPQHF.

This chain links TRBV30 with TRBJ1-4; the D gene is possibly TRBD1 (6 bases). V lost 7 bases to trimming and J lost 15 bases, with 18 bases between them. In germline, CDR1 is GTSNPN, CDR2 SVGIG (reference sequence). The CDR3 is made up of 11 amino acids. CDR3 sequence: CASSLGAGMFF. For the CDR3, the DNA is TGTGCCTCCTCCCTGGGGGCGGGCATGTTTTTT. The variable domain in full, completed from reference TRBV30 and TRBJ1-4, reads SQTIHQWPATLVQPVGSPLSLECTVEGTSNPNLYWYRQAAGRGLQLLFYSVGIGQISSEVPQNLSASRPQDRQFILSSKKLLLSDSGFYLCASSLGAGMFFGSGTQLSVL.

The chain joins TRBV6-4 to TRBJ1-1, with D perhaps TRBD1 (6 bases). From germline, CDR1 is MRHNA and CDR2 SNTAGT. Trimming stripped 5 bases from V and 2 bases from J, with 9 bases between. This CDR3 is 13 amino acids long. The chain's CDR3 is CASSHRANTEAFF. As DNA, the CDR3 is TGTGCCAGCAGTCACAGGGCTAACACTGAAGCTTTCTTT.

The J gene is TRBJ1-2, the V gene TRBV5-4, with D maybe TRBD1 (5 bases). In germline, CDR1 is SGHNT, CDR2 YYREEE (reference sequence). V lost 5 bases and J lost 7, with 18 bases in between. CDR3 length: 14 residues. As DNA, the CDR3 is TGTGCCAGCAGGCTACTCGGGGGGAGGGGTGGCTACACCTTC. Its protein product is CASRLLGGRGGYTF.

The genes are TRBV12-3 or TRBV12-4 and TRBJ1-6, with D unresolved. The V end lost 2 bases, the J end lost 9 bases, and 5 bases lay between the germline ends. This CDR3 contains 12 residues. CDR3 region: CASSLSSSPLHF. CDR3 DNA sequence: TGTGCCAGCAGTTTATCTTCTTCACCCCTCCACTTT.

This clone was observed a few times. This chain links TRBV6-4 with TRBJ2-3, with 9 bases lining up with TRBD2. The CDR3 extends over 15 amino acids. Germline V gives CDR1 MRHNA, CDR2 SNTAGT. After removal of 5 bases from V and 0 bases from J, the junction contained 3 bases not matched to a gene. The CDR3 sequence is CASSLTSGSTDTQYF. The CDR3 DNA follows: TGTGCCAGCAGTCTGACTAGCGGAAGCACAGATACGCAGTATTTT.

This clone was counted a single time. The chain uses TRBV2 and TRBJ2-3; unclear D gene. The CDR3 spans 13 residues. The V gene's germline CDR1 is SNHLY and CDR2 FYNNEI. Trimming removed 7 bases at V and 2 bases at J, with 10 bases between. CDR3 nucleotides: TGTGCCAGCACCGCATACGACACAGATACGCAGTATTTT. It codes for CASTAYDTDTQYF. Drawing the rest from reference TRBV2 and TRBJ2-3, the complete variable domain is EPEVTQTPSHQVTQMGQEVILRCVPISNHLYFYWYRQILGQKVEFLVSFYNNEISEKSEIFDDQFSVERPDGSNFTLKIRSTKLEDSAMYFCASTAYDTDTQYFGPGTRLTVL.

The gene calls are TRBV2 and TRBJ2-1; no firm D call. The CDR3 contains 14 residues. V lost 1 base and J lost 6, with 10 bases in between. Germline loops: CDR1 SNHLY, CDR2 FYNNEI. The CDR3 coding sequence is TGTGCCAGCAGTGAAGGCCACCGAGGCAATGAGCAGTTCTTC. Amino acid sequence: CASSEGHRGNEQFF.

The chain carries TRBV27 and TRBJ1-1, with TRBD1 matching 10 bases. Germline loops: CDR1 MNHEY, CDR2 SMNVEV (reference sequence). V shed 6 bases and J 1 base; nucleotides not matched to a gene: 8. The CDR3 contains 16 residues. The CDR3: CASRPGTGVRNTEAFF. The CDR3 DNA sequence: TGTGCCAGCAGACCCGGGACAGGGGTTCGGAACACTGAAGCTTTCTTT.

The V call is TRBV18, the J call TRBJ1-4, with D possibly TRBD1 on 5 matching bases. V shed 2 bases and J shed 5 bases, with 9 bases lying between them. Germline V lookup: CDR1 KGHSH, CDR2 LQKENI. This CDR3 is 14 amino acids long. CDR3 coding DNA: TGTGCCAGCTCACCAAATTCAGGGAATGAAAAACTGTTTTTT. It specifies CASSPNSGNEKLFF.

This chain connects TRBV20-1 to TRBJ2-3, with D perhaps TRBD2 (6 bases). Germline-derived CDR1 and CDR2 are DFQATT and SNEGSKA (reference sequence). With 3 bases removed from V and 2 bases from J, the gap between germline ends came to 12 bases. The CDR3 sequence is 14 residues long. The CDR3 DNA reads TGCAGTGCTAGTGATGGAGGGTACACAGATACGCAGTATTTT. The encoded protein is CSASDGGYTDTQYF.

The chain combines TRBV9 with TRBJ1-1, with D uncertain. Looked up from germline, CDR1 is SGDLS and CDR2 is YYNGEE. This CDR3 comprises 14 residues. Trimming pared 9 bases from V and 3 bases from J, leaving 18 bases between. The CDR3 sequence is CATKRVSRDTEAFF. The CDR3 DNA reads TGTGCCACCAAAAGAGTTAGCCGGGACACTGAAGCTTTCTTT.

The rearrangement joins TRBV7-9 to TRBJ1-6; D gene ambiguous. The CDR3 consists of 18 residues. With 5 bases removed from V and 1 base from J, the gap between germline ends came to 18 bases. Looked up from germline, CDR1 is SEHNR and CDR2 is FQNEAQ (reference sequence). The CDR3: CASSPGRVQKSYNSPLHF. In DNA, the CDR3 is TGTGCCAGCAGCCCTGGGAGGGTACAGAAGTCCTATAATTCACCCCTCCACTTT. Using reference TRBV7-9 and TRBJ1-6 for the parts outside the CDR3, the full variable domain is DTGVSQNPRHKITKRGQNVTFRCDPISEHNRLYWYRQTLGQGPEFLTYFQNEAQLEKSRLLSDRFSAERPKGSFSTLEIQRTEQGDSAMYLCASSPGRVQKSYNSPLHFGNGTRLTVT.